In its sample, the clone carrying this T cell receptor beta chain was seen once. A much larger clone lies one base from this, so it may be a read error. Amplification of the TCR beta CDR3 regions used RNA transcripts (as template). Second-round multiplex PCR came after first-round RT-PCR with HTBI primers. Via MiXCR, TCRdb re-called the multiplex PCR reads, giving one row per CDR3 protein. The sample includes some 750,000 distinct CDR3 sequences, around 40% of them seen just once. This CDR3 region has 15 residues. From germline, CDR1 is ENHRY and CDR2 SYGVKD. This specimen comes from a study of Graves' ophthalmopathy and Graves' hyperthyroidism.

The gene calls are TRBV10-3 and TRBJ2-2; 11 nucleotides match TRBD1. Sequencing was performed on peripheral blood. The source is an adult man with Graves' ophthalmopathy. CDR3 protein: CAIRTGGEDTGELLF. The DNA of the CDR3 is TGTGCCATCCGGACAGGGGGCGAGGACACCGGGGAGCTGCTTTTT.